The rows below give T cell receptor beta chains drawn from one sample of a study of beta chain features in type 1 diabetes. Generated by immunoSEQ multiplex PCR, the TCRdb table keeps only in-frame clones and is missing some. Counted here are about 260,000 clones, 68% occurring once; the ten biggest clones make up about 0.05%. The sample comprised naive CD4+ T cells from blood. These receptors came from a man aged 30 to 39 in good health. The CDR3 runs from the conserved cysteine through the conserved F or W. The D gene is left open where the match is weak. Size tells how often a clone was seen (once, few, many) or the class of an expanded clone, and some rows leave it out.

V	D	size	J	DNA	CDR3
TRBV7-9	-	-	TRBJ2-7	TGTGCCAGCAGCTTAGGAGGGTCTAGCTCCTACGAGCAGTACTTC	CASSLGGSSSYEQYF
TRBV5-5	TRBD2	-	TRBJ2-1	TGTGCCAGCAGCTTCTCCGGGACTAGCAGCTACAATGAGCAGTTCTTC	CASSFSGTSSYNEQFF
TRBV7-9	-	-	TRBJ2-3	TGTGCCAGCAGCAGTACCCCTGGGGGTGGCACAGATACGCAGTATTTT	CASSSTPGGGTDTQYF
TRBV29-1	TRBD1	-	TRBJ2-7	TGCAGCGTCACACGACGACAGGGTGGCGAGCAGTACTTC	CSVTRRQGGEQYF
TRBV28	TRBD1	-	TRBJ2-7	TGTGCCAGCAGTTTAATACCGGGACAGGGAGCCTACGAGCAGTACTTC	CASSLIPGQGAYEQYF
TRBV27	TRBD2	once	TRBJ2-7	TGTGCCAGCAGCCAGAGCGGGAGGGAGGACGAGCAGTACTTC	CASSQSGREDEQYF
TRBV6-6	-	-	TRBJ2-3	TGTGCCAGCAGTTACCGGGGAGGCGTCACAGATACGCAGTATTTT	CASSYRGGVTDTQYF
TRBV19	-	-	TRBJ2-5	TGTGCCAGTAGTATTGGGGGAATTCGGTCCCAGTACTTC	CASSIGGIRSQYF
TRBV6-1	-	-	TRBJ2-7	TGTGCCAGCACATGGACAGAAGAGCAGTACTTC	CASTWTEEQYF
TRBV29-1	-	few	TRBJ2-5	TGCAGCGGGTACAGGGGAGGCGAGACCCAGTACTTC	CSGYRGGETQYF
TRBV29-1	TRBD1	-	TRBJ2-1	TGCAGCGGGGGCCGGGACAGCACCTACAATGAGCAGTTCTTC	CSGGRDSTYNEQFF
TRBV7-2	TRBD2	-	TRBJ2-1	TGTGCCAGCACCCTAGCGGGAGGGGAGTACAATGAGCAGTTCTTC	CASTLAGGEYNEQFF
TRBV28	TRBD2	-	TRBJ2-1	TGTGCCAGCAGAGCAGCGGGAGCGTTAGATGAGCAGTTCTTC	CASRAAGALDEQFF
TRBV9	TRBD2	-	TRBJ2-5	TGTGCCAGCAGCGTAGGACTAGCGGAGGGCGAGACCCAGTACTTC	CASSVGLAEGETQYF
TRBV5-1	-	-	TRBJ2-7	TGCGCCAGCAGCCCTTTACAGGGCTCCAACGAGCAGTACTTC	CASSPLQGSNEQYF
TRBV7-9	TRBD2	-	TRBJ2-1	TGTGCCAGCAGCCATTCGAGGCAGGCTAGCGGTTGGAATGAGCAGTTCTTC	CASSHSRQASGWNEQFF
TRBV4-2	TRBD1	few	TRBJ2-7	TGTGCCAGCAGCCAGGGGGACAGGGACATCGACGAGCAGTACTTC	CASSQGDRDIDEQYF
TRBV25-1	TRBD1	-	TRBJ2-5	TGTGCCAGCAGTTGGACAGGGGCAGAGACCCAGTACTTC	CASSWTGAETQYF
TRBV10-3	TRBD2	-	TRBJ2-3	TGTGCCATCAGTTCCGGGACTAGCGGAAACACAGATACGCAGTATTTT	CAISSGTSGNTDTQYF
TRBV4-2	-	-	TRBJ2-5	TGTGCCAGCAGCCTGGACTGGGGCGGGGAGACCCAGTACTTC	CASSLDWGGETQYF
TRBV25-1	-	-	TRBJ2-1	TGTGCCAGCAGCGATGGGACTTACAATGAGCAGTTCTTC	CASSDGTYNEQFF
TRBV9	TRBD2	-	TRBJ2-7	TGTGCCAGCAGCGTACTAGCGGGGGACTACGAGCAGTACTTC	CASSVLAGDYEQYF
TRBV7-2	-	-	TRBJ2-1	TGTGCCAGCAGCTTACAAGGAGCGAGCTCCTACAATGAGCAGTTCTTC	CASSLQGASSYNEQFF
TRBV14	-	-	TRBJ2-1	TGTGCCAGCAGCCCGCGTCGGGGCCAGGAGCAGTTCTTC	CASSPRRGQEQFF
TRBV25-1	-	-	TRBJ2-1	TGTGCCAGCAGTGACCCCGGATGGCCTTCACCGAGAGATGAGCAGTTCTTC	CASSDPGWPSPRDEQFF
TRBV30	-	few	TRBJ1-2	TGTGCCTGGAGTGTACTCGGAATTGGCTACACCTTC	CAWSVLGIGYTF
TRBV18	TRBD2	-	TRBJ2-3	TGTGCCAGCTCACCAGCGGGACTACTTACAGATACGCAGTATTTT	CASSPAGLLTDTQYF
TRBV5-1	TRBD2	-	TRBJ2-3	TGCGCCAGCAGGAAGACTAGCGGCACAGATACGCAGTATTTT	CASRKTSGTDTQYF
TRBV29-1	-	few	TRBJ2-3	TGCAGCGTTAGGTTTCGGCGGGAAGATACGCAGTATTTT	CSVRFRREDTQYF
TRBV18	-	-	TRBJ2-5	TGTGCCAGCTCACCACAAGGGGAGACCCAGTACTTC	CASSPQGETQYF
TRBV30	TRBD2	-	TRBJ2-2	TGTGCCTGGAGTACGGGACTAGCGGGAGAAACCGGGGAGCTGTTTTTT	CAWSTGLAGETGELFF
TRBV7-9	TRBD1	-	TRBJ2-5	TGTGCCAGCAGCCTGACAGGGTACCAAGAGACCCAGTACTTC	CASSLTGYQETQYF
TRBV30	-	-	TRBJ2-7	TGTGCCTGGAGTGTTACAGGAATTGTGTACGAGCAGTACTTC	CAWSVTGIVYEQYF
TRBV5-1	-	-	TRBJ2-5	TGCGCCAGCAGCTCCTCTGGGTTCCAAGAGACCCAGTACTTC	CASSSSGFQETQYF
TRBV5-1	-	-	TRBJ2-7	TGCGCCAGCAGCCCGGATAGCGGCTCCTACGAGCAGTACTTC	CASSPDSGSYEQYF
TRBV6-6	-	-	TRBJ1-5	TGTGCCAGCAGTTACTTGGGAGGGCAGCCCCAGCATTTT	CASSYLGGQPQHF
TRBV29-1	-	-	TRBJ2-3	TGCAGCGTTGAATCTGGTCGGGAGAGGGATACGCAGTATTTT	CSVESGRERDTQYF
TRBV28	TRBD1	-	TRBJ2-7	TGTGCCAGCAGTTTATGGACAGGGGGAGCCTACGAGCAGTACTTC	CASSLWTGGAYEQYF
TRBV5-1	-	few	TRBJ2-3	TGCGCCAGCAGCCCGAGGGAAGATACGCAGTATTTT	CASSPREDTQYF
TRBV7-9	-	-	TRBJ2-3	TGTGCCAGCAGCCTAGAGGGGACGGGAGATACGCAGTATTTT	CASSLEGTGDTQYF
TRBV7-2	TRBD1	-	TRBJ2-1	TGTGCCACACAGACAGGGCCCTACAATGAGCAGTTCTTC	CATQTGPYNEQFF
TRBV7-9	-	-	TRBJ1-6	TGTGCCAGCAGCTTAGTTGGTTTACGATCCCAGGGATCCCATTCACCCCTCCACTTT	CASSLVGLRSQGSHSPLHF
TRBV30	-	-	TRBJ2-6	TGTGCCTGGAGATTAACAGGGGCCAACGTCCTGACTTTC	CAWRLTGANVLTF
TRBV30	-	-	TRBJ1-1	TGTGCCTCCGTGAGGAGGAACACTGAAGCTTTCTTT	CASVRRNTEAFF
TRBV28	-	-	TRBJ2-7	TGTGCCAGCAGTTTATACAGGGAGTACGAGCAGTACTTC	CASSLYREYEQYF